The 15 T cell receptor beta chains listed next were all sequenced from one sample in a study of T cells in Graves' hyperthyroidism and ophthalmopathy. Regions amplified from RNA transcripts were the TCR beta CDR3 regions. The HTBI primer set served for first-round RT-PCR of the TCR CDR3. TCRdb reprocessed the multiplex PCR reads with MiXCR, giving one entry per CDR3 protein. The sample lists more than 300,000 distinct CDR3 sequences, around 14% occurring once. Sequenced input: blood. The origin of the receptors is a woman aged 60 to 75 with Graves' hyperthyroidism.

The V gene is TRBV20-1, the J gene TRBJ2-3; D ambiguous. The CDR3 extends over 16 amino acids. Germline V gene lookup returns CDR1 DFQATT and CDR2 SNEGSKA (reference sequence). The V end was cut by 0 bases, the J end by 2 bases, with 15 bases between. CDR3 coding DNA: TGCAGTGCTAGAGATCCGAGGTTTGATTCCACAGATACGCAGTATTTT. Translated, it gives CSARDPRFDSTDTQYF.

The J gene is TRBJ2-1, the V gene TRBV28; TRBD2 is a possible D gene (6 bases). Trimming took off 5 bases at V and 2 bases at J, with 16 bases between the two ends. Germline CDR1 reads MDHEN; CDR2 reads SYDVKM. The CDR3 totals 16 residues. CDR3 region: CASSELRGDTYNEQFF. The CDR3 coding sequence is TGTGCCAGCAGTGAATTGCGGGGTGATACCTACAATGAGCAGTTCTTC.

In this sample, this clonotype turned up a few times. A read error may explain this, as a much larger clone is one base away. J is TRBJ2-5 and V is TRBV11-3; 9 bases agree with TRBD2. The germline gives CDR1 SGHNT, CDR2 YENEEA. The CDR3 runs 16 residues. The CDR3 DNA sequence: TGTGCCAGCAGCCCCCGTGGCGGGAGGGCCCAAGAGACCCAGCACTTC. This encodes CASSPRGGRAQETQHF.

J is TRBJ2-5 and V is TRBV9; tentative D call: TRBD1 (5 bases). Germline CDR1 reads SGDLS; CDR2 reads YYNGEE. The length of the CDR3 is 14 residues. The germline V and J ends were trimmed by 1 base and 0 bases, with 7 bases remaining between them. CDR3 DNA: TGTGCCAGCAGCGTAAGGGGCTACCAAGAGACCCAGTACTTC. Translation: CASSVRGYQETQYF.

This clonotype has at least ten counts. This chain links TRBV9 with TRBJ2-1; 13 bases are shared with TRBD2. The CDR3 sequence is 18 residues long. Germline CDR1 reads SGDLS; CDR2 reads YYNGEE. The V gene end was trimmed by 7 bases and the J gene end by 9 bases; junction bases not matched to a gene: 19. The CDR3 DNA reads as TGTGCCAGCGGACACCCACTAGCGGGAGGGCCGTATGTTGGTGAGCAGTTCTTC. This sequence encodes CASGHPLAGGPYVGEQFF.

Many counts were recorded for this clonotype. The rearrangement links TRBV20-1 to TRBJ2-5; D uncertain. CDR1 and CDR2 (germline): DFQATT, SNEGSKA (reference sequence). Trimming took off 2 bases at V and 5 bases at J, with 9 bases between the two ends. The CDR3 is 12 amino acids. The CDR3 region has the DNA TGCAGTGCTAGACTTACGTGGGAGACCCAGTACTTC. This translates into CSARLTWETQYF.

CDR3 in amino acids: CASSPMGAGGEAFF. DNA for the CDR3: TGTGCCAGCAGCCCCATGGGGGCGGGCGGTGAAGCTTTCTTT. The chain uses TRBV6-1 and TRBJ1-1, with TRBD1 as a possible D gene (6 bases). CDR3 length: 14 residues. Germline assignment: CDR1 MNHNS and CDR2 SASEGT. Between the trimmed V and J ends, which lost 6 bases and 7 bases, there was a span of 18 bases.

This clonotype was found many times. This chain connects TRBV5-1 to TRBJ2-3, with 7 nucleotides matching TRBD2. Germline V CDR1 and CDR2: SGHRS, YFSETQ. This CDR3 has 13 amino acids. V gave up 2 bases and J gave up 6 bases; unmatched junction bases: 3. The CDR3 reads CASSFEGGDTQYF. CDR3 coding DNA: TGCGCCAGCAGCTTCGAGGGAGGGGATACGCAGTATTTT.

This clonotype was observed a few times. This may stem from a read error, because a much larger clone lies one nucleotide away. The chain carries TRBV20-1 and TRBJ2-1; D could derive from TRBD1 or TRBD2 (6 bases each). Germline V gene data show CDR1 as DFQATT and CDR2 as SNEGSKA (reference sequence). This CDR3 comprises 15 residues. V dropped 6 bases and J dropped 1 base, with 16 bases sitting between them. In DNA form, the CDR3 reads TGCAGTGCAAGGGGGGCAGGGCGGTCCTACAATGAGCAGTTCTTC. Its protein is CSARGAGRSYNEQFF.

This clonotype was detected ten times or more. This chain connects TRBV2 to TRBJ2-1; possibly TRBD2 for D (5 bases). CDR1 and CDR2 (germline): SNHLY, FYNNEI. The V end was cut by 9 bases, the J end by 13 bases, with 16 bases between. The CDR3 contains 11 residues. CDR3 in amino acids: CASQPELVQFF. CDR3 bases: TGTGCCAGTCAACCAGAACTAGTTCAGTTCTTC.

This clonotype showed up just a few times. The chain employs TRBV20-1 and TRBJ2-1, with D hard to call. Germline V gene sequence: CDR1 DFQATT, CDR2 SNEGSKA (reference sequence). The V and J ends lost 3 bases and 4 bases respectively, with 19 bases between them. The CDR3 is 16 amino acids. The CDR3 is CSARGLIRTWYNEQFF. As DNA, the CDR3 is TGCAGTGCTAGGGGCCTCATCAGGACCTGGTACAATGAGCAGTTCTTC.

This rearrangement joins TRBV2 to TRBJ2-7; D is perhaps TRBD1 or TRBD2 (5 bases each). Trimming took off 4 bases at V and 6 bases at J, with 19 bases between the two ends. The V gene's germline CDR1 is SNHLY and CDR2 FYNNEI. The CDR3 is 15 residues long. CDR3 nucleotides: TGTGCCAGCAGTGTTTCCGGGACCCTAGGAGGCGAGCAGTACTTC. It codes for CASSVSGTLGGEQYF.

This clonotype has a count of ten or more. The chain combines TRBV18 with TRBJ2-7, with no clear D. The germline CDR1 and CDR2 sequences are KGHSH and LQKENI. V was cut by 0 bases and J by 0 bases, with 6 bases left in between. This CDR3 has 14 residues. CDR3 in amino acids: CASSPPANSYEQYF. In DNA, the CDR3 is TGTGCCAGCTCACCACCAGCCAACTCCTACGAGCAGTACTTC.

This clonotype was seen many times. This sequence joins TRBV15 and TRBJ2-3; 10 bases map to TRBD2. V dropped 1 base and J dropped 4; count of bases not matched to a gene: 5. Per germline, CDR1 LNHNV and CDR2 YYDKDF (reference sequence). The CDR3 extends over 16 amino acids. CDR3 residues: CATSRASGSVADTQYF. DNA for the CDR3: TGTGCCACCAGCAGAGCTAGCGGGAGCGTCGCAGATACGCAGTATTTT.

Details on this clonotype: Compared with germline, one end of the junction differs, possibly owing to a read error. The chain has TRBV12-3 or TRBV12-4 and TRBJ1-1, with no clear D. This CDR3 spans 13 amino acids. The CDR3 loop is CASTATANTEASF. CDR3 bases: TGTGCCAGCACCGCCACAGCGAACACTGAAGCTTCCTTT.